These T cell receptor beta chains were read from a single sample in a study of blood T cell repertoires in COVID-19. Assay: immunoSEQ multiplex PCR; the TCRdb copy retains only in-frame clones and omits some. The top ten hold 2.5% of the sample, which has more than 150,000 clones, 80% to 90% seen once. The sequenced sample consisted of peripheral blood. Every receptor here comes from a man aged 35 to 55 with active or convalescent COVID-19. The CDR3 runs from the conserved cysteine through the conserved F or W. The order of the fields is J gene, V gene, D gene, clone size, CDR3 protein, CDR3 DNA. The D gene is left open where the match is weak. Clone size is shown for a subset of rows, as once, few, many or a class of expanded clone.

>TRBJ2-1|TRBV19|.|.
CASSTNQGYNEQFF
TGTGCCAGTAGTACAAATCAGGGATACAATGAGCAGTTCTTC
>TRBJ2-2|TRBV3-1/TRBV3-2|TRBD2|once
CASSQVERGGNTGELFF
TGTGCCAGCAGCCAAGTGGAGCGGGGGGGCAACACCGGGGAGCTGTTTTTT
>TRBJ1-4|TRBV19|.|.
CASSGKKGEKLFF
TGTGCCAGCTCCGGGAAGAAAGGTGAAAAACTGTTTTTT
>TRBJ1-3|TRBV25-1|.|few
CASRPPGHLGNTIYF
TGTGCCAGCAGGCCCCCGGGACACTTAGGAAACACCATATATTTT
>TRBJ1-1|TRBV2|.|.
CASSGAGAGQNTEAFF
TGTGCCAGCAGTGGTGCAGGGGCAGGGCAAAACACTGAAGCTTTCTTT
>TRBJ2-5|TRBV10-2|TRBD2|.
CASSDSGLAGSETQYF
TGCGCCAGCAGTGACTCTGGACTAGCGGGTTCAGAGACCCAGTACTTC
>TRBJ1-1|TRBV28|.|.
CASSLYRDTNTEAFF
TGTGCCAGCAGTTTATACCGGGACACCAACACTGAAGCTTTCTTT
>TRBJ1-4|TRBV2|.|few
CASSAVGQINEKLFF
TGTGCCAGCAGTGCGGTGGGGCAGATTAATGAAAAACTGTTTTTT
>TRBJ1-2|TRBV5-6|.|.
CASSLSSHGYTF
TGTGCCAGCAGCTTGTCGTCCCATGGCTACACCTTC
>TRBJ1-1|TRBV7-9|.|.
CASSTTANTEAFF
TGTGCCAGCAGCACAACAGCGAACACTGAAGCTTTCTTT
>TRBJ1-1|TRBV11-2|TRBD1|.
CASSSTGGMWAFF
TGTGCCAGCAGCTCTACAGGGGGGATGTGGGCTTTCTTT
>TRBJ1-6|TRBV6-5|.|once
CASSYEGAYNSPLHF
TGTGCCAGCAGTTACGAAGGGGCCTATAATTCACCCCTCCACTTT
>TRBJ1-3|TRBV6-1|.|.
CASSEATFMGNTIYF
TGTGCCAGCAGTGAAGCGACATTCATGGGAAACACCATATATTTT
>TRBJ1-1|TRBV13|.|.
CASSTTVGDSEAFF
TGTGCCAGCAGCACGACAGTGGGGGACTCTGAAGCTTTCTTT
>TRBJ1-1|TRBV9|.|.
CASSGQQASEAFF
TGTGCCAGCAGCGGACAACAGGCTTCTGAAGCTTTCTTT
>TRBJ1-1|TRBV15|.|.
CATSRETDSSEAFF
TGTGCCACCAGCAGGGAAACCGACAGCTCTGAAGCTTTCTTT
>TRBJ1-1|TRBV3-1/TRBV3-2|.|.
CASRGPGLPGTEAFF
TGTGCCAGCAGGGGTCCGGGACTCCCGGGGACTGAAGCTTTCTTT
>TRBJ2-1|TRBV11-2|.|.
CASSRIRGNEQFF
TGTGCCAGCAGCCGTATCCGGGGAAATGAGCAGTTCTTC
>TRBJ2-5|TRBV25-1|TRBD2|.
CASSEGSRGDETQYF
TGTGCCAGCAGTGAAGGATCGCGGGGGGATGAGACCCAGTACTTC
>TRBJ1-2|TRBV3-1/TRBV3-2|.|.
CASSRGQPTNYGYTF
TGTGCCAGCAGCCGAGGACAGCCCACTAACTATGGCTACACCTTC
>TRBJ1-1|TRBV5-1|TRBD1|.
CASSLQGTMNTEAFF
TGCGCCAGCAGCCTACAGGGGACAATGAACACTGAAGCTTTCTTT
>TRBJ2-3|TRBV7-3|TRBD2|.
CASSLLAGGQSDTQYF
TGTGCCAGCAGCTTACTAGCGGGGGGGCAGTCAGATACGCAGTATTTT
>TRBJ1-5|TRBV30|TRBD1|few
CAWSVADRGWDQPQHF
TGTGCCTGGAGTGTCGCGGACAGGGGCTGGGATCAGCCCCAGCATTTT
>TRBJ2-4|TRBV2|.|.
CASRAPSYDSLLAKNIQYF
TGTGCCAGCAGGGCCCCTTCGTACGACAGTCTATTAGCCAAAAACATTCAGTACTTC
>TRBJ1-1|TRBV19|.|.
CASSIYQGMNTEAFF
TGTGCCAGTAGTATATACCAGGGAATGAACACTGAAGCTTTCTTT
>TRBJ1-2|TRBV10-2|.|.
CASSETANYGYTF
TGCGCCAGCAGTGAGACGGCTAACTATGGCTACACCTTC
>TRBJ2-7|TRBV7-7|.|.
CASSPQGNGVEQYF
TGTGCTAGCAGCCCCCAGGGAAATGGGGTGGAGCAGTACTTC
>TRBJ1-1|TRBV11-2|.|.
CASSLRGVLVLGTEAFF
TGTGCCAGCAGCTTACGGGGTGTTTTAGTATTAGGCACTGAAGCTTTCTTT
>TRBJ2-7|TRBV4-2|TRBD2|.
CASSQVGGKNEQYF
TGTGCCAGCAGCCAAGTGGGGGGGAAGAACGAGCAGTACTTC
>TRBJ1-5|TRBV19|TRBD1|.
CASSPSGQGSQPQHF
TGTGCCAGTAGCCCCTCCGGACAGGGTAGTCAGCCCCAGCATTTT